These 23 T cell receptor beta chains came from one sample sequenced in a study of regulatory T cells in long-lasting Graves disease. Time point denoted: persistent/refractory GD, antithyroid drugs over 5 years with positive TRAb. PBMC-extracted RNA yielded the TCR library. Arm-PCR of CDR3 regions and iRepertoire HTBI primers were the basis on which TCR beta libraries were built. TCRdb reanalysed the multiplex PCR reads using MiXCR and keeps one entry per CDR3 protein. The sample has about 430,000 distinct CDR3 sequences, roughly 21% seen once; the top ten hold about 13%. The sample in question was peripheral blood mononuclear cells (PBMCs), obtained when the disease was refractory, from a patient treated with antithyroid drugs. Every receptor here comes from a female donor with Graves disease.

This clonotype came up a few times. A read error may explain this, as a much larger clone is one base away. This sequence joins TRBV6-2 or TRBV6-3 and TRBJ1-1, with D perhaps matching TRBD1 (5 bases). Trimming took off 8 bases at V and 4 bases at J, with 17 bases between the two ends. The CDR3 runs 14 residues. The V gene's germline CDR1 is MNHEY and CDR2 SVGEGT. CDR3 sequence: CASYGTRFGTEAFF. The CDR3 DNA is TGTGCCAGCTACGGGACCAGGTTTGGCACTGAAGCTTTCTTT.

This clonotype occurred a few times. The chain has TRBV20-1 and TRBJ2-7, with TRBD1 matching 8 bases. Germline V gene sequence: CDR1 DFQATT, CDR2 SNEGSKA (reference sequence). J gave up 3 bases and V 5 bases, and 6 bases lay outside the gene matches. The CDR3 contains 13 residues. The CDR3 sequence is CSAPSGGLYEQYF. The CDR3 coding sequence is TGCAGTGCTCCATCAGGGGGCCTCTACGAGCAGTACTTC.

This clonotype was recorded at least ten times. The rearrangement joins TRBV2 to TRBJ2-1; D gene ambiguous. The germline V gene encodes CDR1 SNHLY and CDR2 FYNNEI. The CDR3 consists of 14 residues. The V end was cut by 4 bases, the J end by 9 bases, with 16 bases between. In DNA form, the CDR3 reads TGTGCCAGCAGTGGGGTTAGCACGGTTAGTGAGCAGTTCTTC. The encoded protein is CASSGVSTVSEQFF.

This clonotype was seen a handful of times. The chain uses TRBV20-1 and TRBJ1-5; weak D call: TRBD1 (5 bases). This CDR3 is 14 amino acids long. From germline, CDR1 is DFQATT and CDR2 SNEGSKA (reference sequence). V was clipped by 0 bases and J by 1 base, with 7 bases between them. In DNA, the CDR3 is TGCAGTGCTAGAGAACCAGGGAGCAATCAGCCCCAGCATTTT. Protein product: CSAREPGSNQPQHF.

This clonotype was recorded a few times. The chain has TRBV7-2 and TRBJ2-1; D is possibly TRBD2 (6 bases). The CDR3 is made up of 14 amino acids. V was shortened by 2 bases and J by 5 bases, with 10 bases between the two germline ends. The germline gives CDR1 SGHTA, CDR2 FQGNSA. CDR3 in DNA: TGTGCCAGCAGCTTACAAGTAGCGGACAATGAGCAGTTCTTC. Amino acid sequence: CASSLQVADNEQFF.

This clonotype was counted at least ten times. The CDR3 region has the DNA TGTGCCAGCAGAACCGGGACTAGCGGCTACGAGCAGTACTTC. Amino acids: CASRTGTSGYEQYF. The chain couples TRBV28 to TRBJ2-7; 11 bases match TRBD2. The CDR3 totals 14 residues. Germline V gene lookup returns CDR1 MDHEN and CDR2 SYDVKM. V was pared by 6 bases and J by 3 bases, with 4 bases of the junction left unmatched.

This clonotype has ten or more counts. This chain joins TRBV28 and TRBJ2-7; TRBD1 aligns across 9 bases. The V gene's germline CDR1 is MDHEN and CDR2 SYDVKM. The junction had 13 bases not matched to a gene; V was cut back by 5 bases and J by 11 bases. This CDR3 is 14 amino acids long. CDR3 amino acids: CASSPGQGIFEEYF. DNA for the CDR3: TGTGCCAGCAGTCCGGGACAGGGTATTTTTGAGGAGTACTTC.

A few counts support this clonotype. This sequence joins TRBV20-1 and TRBJ1-1; no definite D call. Germline-derived CDR1 and CDR2 are DFQATT and SNEGSKA (reference sequence). V shed 3 bases and J shed 1 base, with 3 bases lying between them. The CDR3 sequence is 11 residues long. The CDR3 protein is CSARGNTEAFF. In DNA, the CDR3 is TGCAGTGCTAGGGGGAACACTGAAGCTTTCTTT.

CDR3 protein: CASSIEGSGIYEQFF. CDR3 bases: TGTGCCAGTAGTATAGAGGGTAGCGGGATTTATGAGCAGTTCTTC. The chain recombines TRBV19 with TRBJ2-1, with 8 bases fitting TRBD2. Germline V CDR1 and CDR2: LNHDA, SQIVND (reference sequence). This CDR3 has 15 residues. The V segment lost 0 bases and the J segment 8 bases; nucleotides outside the gene matches: 6. The full variable domain, in which reference TRBV19 and TRBJ2-1 provide the parts outside the CDR3, is DGGITQSPKYLFRKEGQNVTLSCEQNLNHDAMYWYRQDPGQGLRLIYYSQIVNDFQKGDIAEGYSVSREKKESFPLTVTSAQKNPTAFYLCASSIEGSGIYEQFFGPGTRLTVL.

This clonotype was counted only a few times. The chain couples TRBV27 to TRBJ2-4; TRBD1 matches 8 bases. The CDR3 is 16 residues long. Unmatched junction bases numbered 15, after V lost 5 bases and J lost 9 bases. The germline gives CDR1 MNHEY, CDR2 SMNVEV (reference sequence). CDR3 nucleotides: TGTGCCAGCAGTCCCCTGGGACAGGTCGAAGGGGGCATTCAGTACTTC. Protein: CASSPLGQVEGGIQYF.

The rearrangement joins TRBV29-1 to TRBJ2-1; TRBD2 matches 7 bases. The CDR3 spans 13 residues. In germline, CDR1 is SQVTM, CDR2 ANQGSEA. V lost 6 bases, J lost 5 bases, and 7 bases stayed unmatched. In DNA form, the CDR3 reads TGCAGCGTGCGCGCTAGCGGCAACAATGAGCAGTTCTTC. Protein: CSVRASGNNEQFF.

This clonotype occurred many times. The V gene is TRBV12-3 or TRBV12-4, the J gene TRBJ2-7; D is unresolved. CDR3 length: 13 amino acids. With 0 bases removed from V and 7 bases from J, the gap between germline ends came to 10 bases. CDR3 amino acids: CASSLASPEEQYF. DNA for the CDR3: TGTGCCAGCAGTTTAGCGTCCCCGGAGGAGCAGTACTTC.

This clonotype has a count of ten or more. The V and J genes are TRBV6-1 and TRBJ2-5; D gene ambiguous. Per germline, CDR1 MNHNS and CDR2 SASEGT. The CDR3 length is 14 residues. V gave up 6 bases and J gave up 5 bases, with 16 bases separating them. CDR3 coding DNA: TGTGCCAGCAGCCACCCCGTGGGCCGGGAGACCCAGTACTTC. This codes for CASSHPVGRETQYF.

V is TRBV10-3 and J is TRBJ2-7; the D gene is possibly TRBD1 (6 bases). The CDR3 has 16 residues. The V gene's germline CDR1 is ENHRY and CDR2 SYGVKD. Trimming left V 4 bases short and J 5 bases short, with 21 bases between. Here the CDR3 DNA reads TGTGCCATCAGTGGGCCGAAGACAGGCAGGCTAGACGAGCAGTACTTC. This sequence encodes CAISGPKTGRLDEQYF.

In this sample, this clonotype turned up a few times. The chain combines TRBV28 with TRBJ2-3; D perhaps matches TRBD1 (6 bases). Trimming took off 3 bases at V and 4 bases at J, with 11 bases between the two ends. CDR3 length equals 14 residues. The V gene's germline CDR1 is MDHEN and CDR2 SYDVKM. The CDR3 sequence is CASSFNRAADTQYF. The CDR3 region has the DNA TGTGCCAGCAGTTTTAACAGGGCTGCAGATACGCAGTATTTT.

CDR3 DNA: TGCGCCAGCAGCCAAGATCTCCCTAGCGGGAGGGCCGGGCTCTCGCCCTTAGAGACCCAGTACTTC. It codes for CASSQDLPSGRAGLSPLETQYF. The chain couples TRBV4-1 to TRBJ2-5, with 12 bases that match TRBD2. J was trimmed by 4 bases and V by 0 bases; bases with no gene match: 21. This CDR3 comprises 22 residues. CDR1 MGHRA and CDR2 YSYEKL come from the germline V gene.

This clonotype was observed at least ten times. V is TRBV10-3 and J is TRBJ2-7; TRBD1 matches 7 bases. V lost 7 bases to trimming and J lost 1 base; unmatched junction nucleotides: 16. The CDR3 is 17 amino acids. Germline V gives CDR1 ENHRY, CDR2 SYGVKD. The CDR3 protein is CAIKAQQIGTVSYEQYF. The CDR3, as DNA: TGTGCCATCAAAGCCCAACAAATCGGGACAGTTTCCTACGAGCAGTACTTC.

This clonotype was seen at least ten times. This chain connects TRBV12-5 to TRBJ1-1; 7 bases fit TRBD1. Per germline, CDR1 LGHNT and CDR2 FRNRAP. The CDR3 contains 15 residues. The junction had 13 bases not matched to a gene; V was cut back by 7 bases and J by 5 bases. As DNA, the CDR3 is TGTGCTAGTGCCTCCCAAGAGGGGGCGATGACTGAAGCTTTCTTT. Residues: CASASQEGAMTEAFF.

This clonotype has only one observation. This sequence joins TRBV28 and TRBJ2-1; 9 nucleotides match TRBD2. Germline V gene sequence: CDR1 MDHEN, CDR2 SYDVKM. This CDR3 region has 17 residues. V trimming: 11 bases; J trimming: 7 bases; junction bases outside the gene matches: 21. CDR3 sequence: CASNLKLAGAALNEQFF. The CDR3 coding sequence is TGTGCCTCCAACCTAAAATTAGCGGGAGCTGCTTTGAATGAGCAGTTCTTC.

This chain joins TRBV19 and TRBJ2-6; TRBD1 might be the D (8 bases). The CDR3 has 17 amino acids. Germline V gene lookup returns CDR1 LNHDA and CDR2 SQIVND (reference sequence). Trimming cost V 4 bases and J 2 bases, with 15 bases left between them. The DNA for the CDR3 is TGTGCCAGTAGTAAGGACAGGGAGGGGACTGGGGCCAACGTCCTGACTTTC. This gives the protein CASSKDREGTGANVLTF.

The sample holds many counts of this clonotype. CDR3 in amino acids: CASSWRGTVNSPLHF. Here the CDR3 DNA reads TGTGCCAGCAGCTGGAGAGGGACAGTTAATTCACCCCTCCACTTT. The gene calls are TRBV7-8 and TRBJ1-6; TRBD1 matches at 7 bases. CDR1 and CDR2 (germline): SGHVS, FQNEAQ. This CDR3 is built from 15 residues. The V gene end was trimmed by 4 bases and the J gene end by 6 bases; junction bases not matched to a gene: 6.

This clonotype was counted a few times. The rearrangement uses TRBV4-2 and TRBJ1-1, with 7 bases matching TRBD1. J was trimmed by 3 bases and V by 2 bases; bases with no gene match: 3. The CDR3 extends over 14 amino acids. Germline CDR1 reads LGHNA; CDR2 reads YNFKEQ. CDR3 bases: TGTGCCAGCAGCCAACACAGGGGCGACACTGAAGCTTTCTTT. Translating it yields CASSQHRGDTEAFF.

Many counts were recorded for this clonotype. The chain combines TRBV29-1 with TRBJ2-5; D may be TRBD2 (5 bases). The ends were cut back, 4 bases at V and 5 bases at J, with 14 bases in the middle. Germline V gene lookup returns CDR1 SQVTM and CDR2 ANQGSEA. The CDR3 covers 13 residues. CDR3 nucleotide sequence: TGCAGCGTTGTTAACAGAGGCGGGGAGACCCAGTACTTC. This gives the protein CSVVNRGGETQYF.